This TCR beta chain comes out of a study of cytomegalovirus exposure and HLA in healthy donors. Details on this clone: Its target is unknown.

Study-wide results and limits: Per a later analysis, roughly 17,000 TCR beta sequences showed association with HLA alleles at 0.05 false discovery rate. In an earlier analysis, most TCR beta V segments were productive about 87% or about 30% of the time. Among immune exposure information, only CMV serostatus was available. In vitro experiments confirmed that three CMV-associated chains were specific for CMV antigens.

PCR employed 60 Vbeta and 13 Jbeta primers. This table comes from immunoSEQ multiplex PCR, and its TCRdb copy is limited to in-frame clones, with some not included. Of 150,000 to 200,000 clones in the sample, 60% to 80% were seen once. The germline V gene has CDR1 SGHDT and CDR2 YYEEEE. This CDR3 spans 16 amino acids. V dropped 6 bases and J dropped 0; count of bases not matched to a gene: 8. The TCR sequence derives from a man aged 35-49 years in good health and CMV-seronegative. This chain connects TRBV5-6 to TRBJ2-3, with 9 positions matching TRBD2. Material: PBMCs. The CDR3 bases are TGTGCCAGCACCTTAAGCGGGGGGAAAAGCACAGATACGCAGTATTTT. Translation gives CASTLSGGKSTDTQYF.